The 23 T cell receptor beta chains below all came from one sample that was sequenced in a study of PD-1 blockade in mismatch repair-deficient tumors (dated by TCRdb to 2016 to 2017). Library method: the immunoSEQ multiplex PCR assay. Held by TCRdb, this immuneACCESS table contains in-frame sequences only and omits some clones. Under half of the omission traces to an unresolved V gene where checked; the cause of the rest is unknown. The sample table records tens of thousands of clones; approximately 81% of these occur just once. Around 2.6% of the sample rests with the top ten. The sample's time point label is to be understood as: peripheral blood 12 weeks after first pembrolizumab dose. This specimen consisted of peripheral blood, obtained 12 weeks after starting pembrolizumab. These receptors all stem from an adult with mismatch repair-deficient cancer.

This clone was recorded a few times. The chain employs TRBV7-6 and TRBJ2-3, with 7 bases matching TRBD2. Trimming removed 5 bases from V and 8 bases from J; junction bases left unmatched: 7. In germline, CDR1 is SGHVS, CDR2 FNYEAQ. The CDR3 sequence is 13 residues long. CDR3 nucleotides: TGTGCCAGCAGCCCGCGGGGGAGCCTTACGCAGTATTTT. As protein: CASSPRGSLTQYF.

The V and J genes are TRBV2 and TRBJ2-7; D uncertain. Germline-derived CDR1 and CDR2 are SNHLY and FYNNEI. The V and J ends lost 6 bases and 2 bases respectively, with 8 bases between them. The CDR3 loop spans 12 amino acids. DNA of the CDR3: TGTGCCAGCAGCCAAAAGGCCTACGAGCAGTACTTC. It yields the protein CASSQKAYEQYF.

This chain joins TRBV7-2 and TRBJ2-7; a possible D gene is TRBD1 (5 bases). V was trimmed by 5 bases and J by 5 bases, leaving 22 bases between them. Germline assignment: CDR1 SGHTA and CDR2 FQGNSA. The CDR3 extends over 16 amino acids. The CDR3 region is CASSLRFLEGVDEQYF. The CDR3 DNA follows: TGTGCCAGCAGCCTTAGATTCCTAGAAGGGGTCGACGAGCAGTACTTC. Together with reference TRBV7-2 and TRBJ2-7, the CDR3 gives the full variable domain: GAGVSQSPSNKVTEKGKDVELRCDPISGHTALYWYRQSLGQGLEFLIYFQGNSAPDKSGLPSDRFSAERTGGSVSTLTIQRTQQEDSAVYLCASSLRFLEGVDEQYFGPGTRLTVT.

There are a few counts of this clone. CDR3: CASTGSRDRINQPQHF. The DNA of the CDR3 is TGTGCCAGCACCGGATCCCGGGACAGGATCAATCAGCCCCAGCATTTT. This sequence joins TRBV2 and TRBJ1-5; 8 positions agree with TRBD1. V lost 7 bases to trimming and J lost 3 bases; unmatched junction nucleotides: 11. The CDR3 runs to 16 residues. The V gene's germline CDR1 is SNHLY and CDR2 FYNNEI.

This chain joins TRBV7-3 and TRBJ2-1; D is possibly TRBD2 (6 bases). CDR1 and CDR2 from the germline V gene are SGHTA and FQGTGA. This CDR3 has 13 residues. The V end lost 0 bases, the J end lost 9 bases, and 9 bases lay between the germline ends. In nucleotides, the CDR3 is TGTGCCAGCAGCTTAACGGAGGGGAGTGAGCAGTTCTTC. Translation gives CASSLTEGSEQFF. Complete variable domain (other parts from reference TRBV7-3 and TRBJ2-1): GAGVSQTPSNKVTEKGKYVELRCDPISGHTALYWYRQSLGQGPEFLIYFQGTGAADDSGLPNDRFFAVRPEGSVSTLKIQRTERGDSAVYLCASSLTEGSEQFFGPGTRLTVL.

The chain couples TRBV5-1 to TRBJ1-1; the D is unclear. The germline V gene encodes CDR1 SGHRS and CDR2 YFSETQ. CDR3 size: 17 residues. Trimming shortened V by 4 bases and J by 2 bases, and 21 bases separated the two germline ends. The CDR3 bases are TGCGCCAGCAGCACGGCGGGGAGAGCGGTTCGTAACACTGAAGCTTTCTTT. Translating it yields CASSTAGRAVRNTEAFF.

This chain connects TRBV4-2 to TRBJ2-2; D ambiguous. CDR1 and CDR2 (germline): LGHNA, YNFKEQ. Trimming pared 0 bases from V and 1 base from J, leaving 9 bases between. The length of the CDR3 is 16 residues. This CDR3 reads CASSQEGKGNTGELFF. CDR3 coding DNA: TGTGCCAGCAGCCAAGAGGGGAAGGGGAACACCGGGGAGCTGTTTTTT.

The chain links TRBV7-3 to TRBJ2-3; D not resolved. Per germline, CDR1 SGHTA and CDR2 FQGTGA. With 4 bases removed from V and 2 bases from J, the gap between germline ends came to 10 bases. CDR3 length equals 14 residues. CDR3 loop: CASSSRAPTDTQYF. For the CDR3, the DNA is TGTGCCAGCAGCTCCAGAGCCCCCACAGATACGCAGTATTTT.

The chain joins TRBV6-1 to TRBJ1-2; maybe TRBD1 (6 bases). The V gene lost 6 bases and the J gene lost 2 bases, with 16 bases spanning the gap. The germline V gene has CDR1 MNHNS and CDR2 SASEGT. This CDR3 region has 15 residues. CDR3 residues: CASRRRTVENYGYTF. CDR3 in DNA: TGTGCCAGCAGACGTCGGACAGTCGAAAACTATGGCTACACCTTC.

V usage is TRBV14 and J usage is TRBJ1-2, with a possible D match to TRBD1 (6 bases). CDR1 is SGHDN, CDR2 FVKESK, per germline. The CDR3 length is 17 residues. Trimming pared 1 base from V and 2 bases from J, leaving 17 bases between. The CDR3 DNA is TGTGCCAGCAGCCAAGTACAGGGAATACCCTGGAACTATGGCTACACCTTC. Its protein product is CASSQVQGIPWNYGYTF.

The rearrangement joins TRBV2 to TRBJ2-3; 10 bases are shared with TRBD2. Germline V gene data show CDR1 as SNHLY and CDR2 as FYNNEI. This CDR3 spans 12 amino acids. V lost 5 bases to trimming and J lost 12 bases; unmatched junction nucleotides: 5. CDR3 DNA: TGTGCCAGCAGTCGCGGACTAGCGGATCAGTATTTT. Translating gives CASSRGLADQYF.

The V and J genes are TRBV27 and TRBJ2-7; D perhaps matches TRBD1 (6 bases). Germline V lookup: CDR1 MNHEY, CDR2 SMNVEV (reference sequence). V lost 6 bases to trimming and J lost 5 bases, with 14 bases between them. The CDR3 runs to 13 residues. DNA for the CDR3: TGTGCCAGCAGAGGGGGAGCCTATGACGAGCAGTACTTC. As protein: CASRGGAYDEQYF.

V is TRBV10-2 and J is TRBJ2-7; 8 bases are a match to TRBD1. J gave up 4 bases and V 6 bases, and 11 bases lay outside the gene matches. CDR3 length: 15 amino acids. Germline V gives CDR1 WSHSY, CDR2 SAAADI. Here the CDR3 DNA reads TGCGCCAGCAGGGACAGGGATGGCGCCCCTTACGAGCAGTACTTC. Encoded protein: CASRDRDGAPYEQYF.

As for this clone: The junction departs from germline at one end; a sequencing error may be responsible. CDR3 region: CASSSWEGEQYF. The CDR3 DNA sequence: TGTGCTAGCAGCTCTTGGGAGGGTGAGCAGTACTTC. This chain joins TRBV7-7 and TRBJ2-7, with TRBD2 identical over 7 bases. CDR3 length equals 12 residues. The germline gives CDR1 SSHAT, CDR2 FNYEAQ (reference sequence).

The J gene is TRBJ1-2, the V gene TRBV4-2, with D maybe TRBD1 (6 bases). The CDR3 length is 15 residues. Germline V gives CDR1 LGHNA, CDR2 YNFKEQ. The germline V and J ends were trimmed by 0 bases and 8 bases, with 16 bases remaining between them. The CDR3 sequence: CASSQDGQGREGYTF. The CDR3 nucleotides read TGTGCCAGCAGCCAAGATGGGCAGGGGAGGGAGGGCTACACCTTC.

The chain is built from TRBV27 and TRBJ1-4; D may be TRBD1 (6 bases). Trimming took off 2 bases at V and 0 bases at J, with 16 bases between the two ends. In germline, CDR1 is MNHEY, CDR2 SMNVEV (reference sequence). The CDR3 loop spans 18 amino acids. The CDR3 region has the DNA TGTGCCAGCAGTTTACGCCGAGGGGGGGATGCAACTAATGAAAAACTGTTTTTT. Its protein product is CASSLRRGGDATNEKLFF.

This chain joins TRBV2 and TRBJ2-1, with 11 bases that match TRBD2. Germline CDR1 and CDR2: SNHLY and FYNNEI. The CDR3 is made up of 15 amino acids. After removal of 6 bases from V and 5 bases from J, the junction contained 6 bases not matched to a gene. The CDR3 here is CASRYIAGGDNEQFF. The CDR3 DNA reads as TGTGCCAGCAGATACATAGCGGGAGGGGACAATGAGCAGTTCTTC.

The chain uses TRBV30 and TRBJ1-3; perhaps TRBD1 as D (6 bases). This CDR3 region has 13 residues. V was pared by 3 bases and J by 4 bases, with 10 bases between. The V gene's germline CDR1 is GTSNPN and CDR2 SVGIG (reference sequence). CDR3: CAWSPGAGNTIYF. DNA for the CDR3: TGTGCCTGGAGCCCGGGGGCGGGAAACACCATATATTTT.

This chain joins TRBV13 and TRBJ2-3, with a tentative D call TRBD2 (7 bases). The CDR3 spans 16 residues. V lost 7 bases, J lost 3 bases, and 20 bases lay in between. Germline loops: CDR1 PRHDT, CDR2 FYEKMQ (reference sequence). DNA of the CDR3: TGTGCCAGCACCCTCAAGGGGGGGCTGTGGACAGATACGCAGTATTTT. This encodes CASTLKGGLWTDTQYF.

The chain uses TRBV6-1 and TRBJ2-7; D might be TRBD1 or TRBD2, each matching 5 bases. Trimming shortened V by 5 bases and J by 1 base, and 15 bases separated the two germline ends. The germline V gene encodes CDR1 MNHNS and CDR2 SASEGT. CDR3 length: 15 residues. The CDR3 is CASSSGTVTSYEQYF. The CDR3 coding sequence is TGTGCCAGCAGTTCTGGGACGGTAACTTCCTACGAGCAGTACTTC.

The chain joins TRBV2 to TRBJ2-5; 8 bases line up with TRBD2. Germline trimming cut 11 bases from V and 1 base from J; bases unmatched to any gene: 9. Germline CDR1 reads SNHLY; CDR2 reads FYNNEI. The CDR3 is 14 amino acids. The CDR3: CADGPSGFQETQYF. CDR3 bases: TGTGCCGATGGTCCTAGCGGGTTCCAAGAGACCCAGTACTTC.

The chain links TRBV18 to TRBJ2-5; 7 bases are shared with TRBD1. Trimming removed 3 bases from V and 2 bases from J; junction bases left unmatched: 0. In germline, CDR1 is KGHSH, CDR2 LQKENI. The CDR3 is 13 residues long. The CDR3 DNA reads TGTGCCAGCTCACCGGACAGGCAAGAGACCCAGTACTTC. Translation: CASSPDRQETQYF.

This chain uses TRBV9 with TRBJ2-5, with 8 bases lining up with TRBD1. The V and J ends lost 2 bases and 4 bases, in that order; junction bases with no gene match: 4. Germline V gene sequence: CDR1 SGDLS, CDR2 YYNGEE. The CDR3 is 14 residues long. CDR3 in amino acids: CASSVQGARETQYF. The CDR3 DNA reads as TGTGCCAGCAGCGTCCAGGGGGCACGAGAGACCCAGTACTTC. Filled out from reference TRBV9 and TRBJ2-5, the complete variable domain reads DSGVTQTPKHLITATGQRVTLRCSPRSGDLSVYWYQQSLDQGLQFLIQYYNGEERAKGNILERFSAQQFPDLHSELNLSSLELGDSALYFCASSVQGARETQYFGPGTRLLVL.